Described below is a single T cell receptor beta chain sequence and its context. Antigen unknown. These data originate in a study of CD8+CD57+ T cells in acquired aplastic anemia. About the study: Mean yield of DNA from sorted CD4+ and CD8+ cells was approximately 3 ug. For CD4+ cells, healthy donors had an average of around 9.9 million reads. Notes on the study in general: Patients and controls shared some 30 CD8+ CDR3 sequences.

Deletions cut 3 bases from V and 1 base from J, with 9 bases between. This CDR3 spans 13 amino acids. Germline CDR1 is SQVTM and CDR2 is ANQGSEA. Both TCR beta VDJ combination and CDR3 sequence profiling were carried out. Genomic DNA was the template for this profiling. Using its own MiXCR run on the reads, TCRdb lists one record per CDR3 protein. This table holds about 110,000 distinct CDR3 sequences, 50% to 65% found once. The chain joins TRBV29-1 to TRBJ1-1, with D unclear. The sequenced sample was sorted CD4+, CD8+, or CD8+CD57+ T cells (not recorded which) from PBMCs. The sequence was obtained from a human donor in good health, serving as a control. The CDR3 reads CSVDRRPNTEAFF. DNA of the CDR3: TGCAGCGTTGACCGTCGGCCGAACACTGAAGCTTTCTTT.